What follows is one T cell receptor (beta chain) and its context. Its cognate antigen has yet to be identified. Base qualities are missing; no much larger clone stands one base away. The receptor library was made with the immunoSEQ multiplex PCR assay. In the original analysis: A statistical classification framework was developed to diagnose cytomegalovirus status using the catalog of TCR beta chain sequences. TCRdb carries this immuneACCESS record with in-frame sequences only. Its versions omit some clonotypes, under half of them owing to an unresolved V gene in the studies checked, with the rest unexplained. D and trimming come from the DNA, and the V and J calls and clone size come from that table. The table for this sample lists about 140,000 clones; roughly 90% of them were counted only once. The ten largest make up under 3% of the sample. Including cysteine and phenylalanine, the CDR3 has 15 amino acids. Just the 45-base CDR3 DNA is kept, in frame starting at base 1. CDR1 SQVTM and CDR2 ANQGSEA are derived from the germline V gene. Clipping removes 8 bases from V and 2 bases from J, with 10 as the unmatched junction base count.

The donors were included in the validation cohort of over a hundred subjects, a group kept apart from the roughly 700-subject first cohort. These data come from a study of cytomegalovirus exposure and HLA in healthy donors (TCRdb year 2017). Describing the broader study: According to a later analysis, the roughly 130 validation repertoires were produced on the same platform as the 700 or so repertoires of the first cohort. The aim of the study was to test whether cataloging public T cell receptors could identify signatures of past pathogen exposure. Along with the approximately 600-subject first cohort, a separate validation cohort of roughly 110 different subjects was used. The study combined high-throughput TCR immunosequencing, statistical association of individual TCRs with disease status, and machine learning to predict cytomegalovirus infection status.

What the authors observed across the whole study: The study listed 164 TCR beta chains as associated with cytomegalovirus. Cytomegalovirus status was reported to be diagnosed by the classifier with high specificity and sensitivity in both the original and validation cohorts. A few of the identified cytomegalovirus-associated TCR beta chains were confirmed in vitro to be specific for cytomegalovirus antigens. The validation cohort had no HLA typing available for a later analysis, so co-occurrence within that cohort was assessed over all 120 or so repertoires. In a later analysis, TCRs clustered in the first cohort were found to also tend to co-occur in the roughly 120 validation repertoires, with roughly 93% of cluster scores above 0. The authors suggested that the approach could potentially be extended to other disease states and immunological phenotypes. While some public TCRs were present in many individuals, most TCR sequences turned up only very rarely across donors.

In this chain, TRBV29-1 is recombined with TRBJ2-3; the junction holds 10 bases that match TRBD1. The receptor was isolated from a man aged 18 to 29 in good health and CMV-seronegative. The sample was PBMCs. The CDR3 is CSTTTGGIFTDTQYF. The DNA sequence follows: TGCAGCACGACGACAGGGGGCATTTTCACAGATACGCAGTATTTT.